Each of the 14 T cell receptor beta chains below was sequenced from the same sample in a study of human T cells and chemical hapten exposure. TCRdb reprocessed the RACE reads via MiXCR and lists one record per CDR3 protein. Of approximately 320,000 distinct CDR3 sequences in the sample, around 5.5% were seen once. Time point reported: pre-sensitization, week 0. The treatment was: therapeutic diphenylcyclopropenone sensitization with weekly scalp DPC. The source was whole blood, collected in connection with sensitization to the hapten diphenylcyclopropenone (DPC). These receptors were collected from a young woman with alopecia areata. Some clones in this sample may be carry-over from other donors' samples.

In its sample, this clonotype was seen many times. The CDR3 coding sequence is TGTGCCAGCAGCTTGGGAGAGGGAGACACCGGGGAGCTGTTTTTT. Protein product: CASSLGEGDTGELFF. This sequence joins TRBV7-3 and TRBJ2-2; possible D gene TRBD2, 5 bases. CDR1 is SGHTA, CDR2 FQGTGA, per germline. V gave up 3 bases and J gave up 3 bases, with 11 bases separating them. This CDR3 contains 15 residues.

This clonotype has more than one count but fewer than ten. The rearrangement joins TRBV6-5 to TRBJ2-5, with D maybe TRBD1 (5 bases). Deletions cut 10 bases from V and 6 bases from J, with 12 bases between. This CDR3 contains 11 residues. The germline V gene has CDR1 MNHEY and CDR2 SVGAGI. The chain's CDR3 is CATSDKKTQYF. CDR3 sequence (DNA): TGTGCCACCTCGGACAAAAAGACCCAGTACTTC.

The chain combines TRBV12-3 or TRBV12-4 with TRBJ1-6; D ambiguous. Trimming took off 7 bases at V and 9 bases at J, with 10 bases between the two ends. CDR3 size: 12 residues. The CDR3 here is CASTVPGSPLHF. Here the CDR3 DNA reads TGTGCCAGCACGGTACCGGGTTCACCCCTCCACTTT.

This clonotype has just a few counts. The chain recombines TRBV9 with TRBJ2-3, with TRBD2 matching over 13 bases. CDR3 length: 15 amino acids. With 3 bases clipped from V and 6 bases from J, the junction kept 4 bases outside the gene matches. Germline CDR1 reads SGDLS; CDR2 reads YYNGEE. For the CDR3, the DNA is TGTGCCAGCAGCGCGGGGACTAGCGGGGCTGATACGCAGTATTTT. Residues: CASSAGTSGADTQYF.

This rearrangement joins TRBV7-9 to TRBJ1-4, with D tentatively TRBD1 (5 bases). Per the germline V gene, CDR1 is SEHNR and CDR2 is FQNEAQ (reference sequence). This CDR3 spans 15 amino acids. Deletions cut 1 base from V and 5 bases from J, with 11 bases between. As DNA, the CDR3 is TGTGCCAGCAGCTTAGGGGACCGAGTGAATGAAAAACTGTTTTTT. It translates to CASSLGDRVNEKLFF.

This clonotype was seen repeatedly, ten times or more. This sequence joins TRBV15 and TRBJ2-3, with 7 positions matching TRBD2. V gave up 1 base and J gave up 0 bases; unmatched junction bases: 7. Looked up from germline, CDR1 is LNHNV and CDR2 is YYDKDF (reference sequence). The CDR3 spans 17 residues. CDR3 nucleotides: TGTGCCACCAGCAGAGCCGTCGCGGGGGTAAGCACAGATACGCAGTATTTT. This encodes CATSRAVAGVSTDTQYF. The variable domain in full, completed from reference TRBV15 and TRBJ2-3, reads DAMVIQNPRYQVTQFGKPVTLSCSQTLNHNVMYWYQQKSSQAPKLLFHYYDKDFNNEADTPDNFQSRRPNTSFCFLDIRSPGLGDTAMYLCATSRAVAGVSTDTQYFGPGTRLTVL.

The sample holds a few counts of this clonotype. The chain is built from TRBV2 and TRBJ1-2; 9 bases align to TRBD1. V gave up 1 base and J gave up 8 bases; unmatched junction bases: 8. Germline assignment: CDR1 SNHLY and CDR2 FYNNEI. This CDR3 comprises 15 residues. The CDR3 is CASSEVGGTGLGYTF. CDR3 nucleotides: TGTGCCAGCAGTGAAGTTGGCGGGACAGGGTTAGGCTACACCTTC.

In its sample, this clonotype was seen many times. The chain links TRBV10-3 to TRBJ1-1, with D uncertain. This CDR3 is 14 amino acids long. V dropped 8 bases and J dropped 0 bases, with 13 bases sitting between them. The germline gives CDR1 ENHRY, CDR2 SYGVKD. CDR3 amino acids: CAIGIGEMNTEAFF. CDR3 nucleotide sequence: TGTGCCATCGGGATCGGGGAGATGAACACTGAAGCTTTCTTT.

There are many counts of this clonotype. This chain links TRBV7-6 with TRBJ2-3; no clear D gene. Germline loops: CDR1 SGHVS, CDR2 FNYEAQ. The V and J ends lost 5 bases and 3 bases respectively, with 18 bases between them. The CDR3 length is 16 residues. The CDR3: CASSLTGDLRTDTQYF. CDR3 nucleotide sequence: TGTGCCAGCAGCCTCACCGGAGACCTCAGGACAGATACGCAGTATTTT.

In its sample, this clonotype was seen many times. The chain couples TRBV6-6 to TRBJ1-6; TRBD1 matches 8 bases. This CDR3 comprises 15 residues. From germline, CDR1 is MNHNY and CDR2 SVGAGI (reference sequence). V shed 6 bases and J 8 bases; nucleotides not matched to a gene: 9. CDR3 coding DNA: TGTGCCAGCAGGGGACAGGACAAAATCGATTCACCCCTCCACTTT. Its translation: CASRGQDKIDSPLHF.

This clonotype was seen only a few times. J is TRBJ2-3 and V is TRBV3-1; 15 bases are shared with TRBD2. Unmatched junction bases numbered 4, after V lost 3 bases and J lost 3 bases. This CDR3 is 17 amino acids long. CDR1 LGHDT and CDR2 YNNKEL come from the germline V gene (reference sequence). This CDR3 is CASSHPGLAGGTDTQYF. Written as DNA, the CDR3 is TGTGCCAGCAGCCACCCCGGACTAGCGGGGGGGACAGATACGCAGTATTTT.

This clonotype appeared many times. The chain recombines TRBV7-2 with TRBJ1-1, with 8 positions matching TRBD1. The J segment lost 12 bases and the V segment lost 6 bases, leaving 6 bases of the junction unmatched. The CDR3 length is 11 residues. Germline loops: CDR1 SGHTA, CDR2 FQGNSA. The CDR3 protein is CASSTYRGTFF. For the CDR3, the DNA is TGTGCCAGCAGTACCTACAGGGGGACTTTCTTT.

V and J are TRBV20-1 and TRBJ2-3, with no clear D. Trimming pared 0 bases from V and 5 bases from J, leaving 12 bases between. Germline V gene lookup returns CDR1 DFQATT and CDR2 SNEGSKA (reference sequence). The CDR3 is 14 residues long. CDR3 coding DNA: TGCAGTGCTAGAGACCCAAACATGAGAGATACGCAGTATTTT. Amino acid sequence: CSARDPNMRDTQYF.

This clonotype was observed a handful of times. As DNA, the CDR3 is TGTGCCAGCAGTTTGTCAGGGGTAATGGAGGGCTACACCTTC. This translates into CASSLSGVMEGYTF. The chain carries TRBV2 and TRBJ1-2; TRBD1 is a possible D gene (6 bases). V lost 5 bases and J lost 8, with 18 bases in between. The CDR3 sequence is 14 residues long. Germline V CDR1 and CDR2: SNHLY, FYNNEI.